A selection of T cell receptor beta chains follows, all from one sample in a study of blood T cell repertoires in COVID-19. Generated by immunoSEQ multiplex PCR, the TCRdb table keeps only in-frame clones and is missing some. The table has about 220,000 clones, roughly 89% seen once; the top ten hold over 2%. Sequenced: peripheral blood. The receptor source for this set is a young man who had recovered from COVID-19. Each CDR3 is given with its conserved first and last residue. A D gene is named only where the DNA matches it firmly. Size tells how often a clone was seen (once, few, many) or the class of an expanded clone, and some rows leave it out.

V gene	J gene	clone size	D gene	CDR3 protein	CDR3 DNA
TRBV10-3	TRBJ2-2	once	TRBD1	CAISANRGLSTGELFF	TGTGCCATCAGTGCTAACAGGGGGCTGAGCACCGGGGAGCTGTTTTTT
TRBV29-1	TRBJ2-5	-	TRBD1	CSVGGTGGIKTQYF	TGCAGCGTTGGGGGGACAGGGGGCATAAAGACCCAGTACTTC
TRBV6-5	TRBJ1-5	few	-	CASRNGGEPQHF	TGTGCCAGCAGGAATGGCGGGGAGCCCCAGCATTTT
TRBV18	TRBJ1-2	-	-	CASSIGPYGYTF	TGTGCCAGCTCAATTGGGCCGTATGGCTACACCTTC
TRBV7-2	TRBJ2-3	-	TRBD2	CASSPRLAADTQYF	TGTGCCAGCAGCCCCAGACTAGCGGCAGATACGCAGTATTTT
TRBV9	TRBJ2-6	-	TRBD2	CASSVLAGGPSGANVLTF	TGTGCCAGCAGCGTCCTAGCGGGGGGCCCCTCTGGGGCCAACGTCCTGACTTTC
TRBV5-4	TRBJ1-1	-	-	CASSFPSTEAFF	TGTGCCAGCAGCTTTCCCAGCACTGAAGCTTTCTTT
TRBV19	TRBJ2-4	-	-	CASRKSGTTKNIQYF	TGTGCCAGTAGGAAATCTGGGACAACCAAAAACATTCAGTACTTC
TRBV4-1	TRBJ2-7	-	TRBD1	CASSQPGTGGERKQYF	TGCGCCAGCAGCCAACCCGGGACAGGGGGAGAGAGAAAGCAGTACTTC
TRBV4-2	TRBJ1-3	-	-	CASSQLVGNTIYF	TGTGCCAGCAGCCAACTTGTTGGAAACACCATATATTTT
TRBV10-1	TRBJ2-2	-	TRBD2	CASSRSGGTGELFF	TGCGCCAGCAGTCGGAGCGGGGGTACCGGGGAGCTGTTTTTT
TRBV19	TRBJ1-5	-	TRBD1	CASIEQGGSNQPQHF	TGTGCCAGTATCGAACAGGGGGGTAGCAATCAGCCCCAGCATTTT
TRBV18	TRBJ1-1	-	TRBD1	CASSQTGQLQMNTEAFF	TGTGCCAGCTCACAAACGGGACAGCTCCAGATGAACACTGAAGCTTTCTTT
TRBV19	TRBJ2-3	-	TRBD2	CASTPAGGLDTQYF	TGTGCCAGTACCCCTGCGGGGGGACTAGATACGCAGTATTTT
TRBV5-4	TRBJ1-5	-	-	CASSSGIGQPQHF	TGTGCCAGCAGCTCAGGGATAGGTCAGCCCCAGCATTTT
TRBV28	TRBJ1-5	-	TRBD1	CASSSLKTGNQPQHF	TGTGCCAGCAGTTCATTAAAGACAGGGAATCAGCCCCAGCATTTT
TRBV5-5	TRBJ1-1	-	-	CASSLESLRNTEAFF	TGTGCCAGCAGCTTGGAGAGCCTTCGTAACACTGAAGCTTTCTTT
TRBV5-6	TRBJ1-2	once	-	CASSNSGAPFGYTF	TGTGCCAGCTCCAACTCTGGGGCACCTTTTGGCTACACCTTC
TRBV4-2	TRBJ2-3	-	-	CASSQVGVSTDTQYF	TGTGCCAGCAGCCAAGTCGGGGTTAGCACAGATACGCAGTATTTT
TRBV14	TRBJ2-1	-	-	CASSRGLNNEQFF	TGTGCCAGCAGCCGAGGACTGAACAATGAGCAGTTCTTC
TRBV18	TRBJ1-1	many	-	CASSPQGYDGAEAFF	TGTGCCAGCTCACCGCAGGGGTACGACGGCGCTGAAGCTTTCTTT
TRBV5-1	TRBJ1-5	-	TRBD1	CASSPNPGGSFEGQPQHF	TGCGCCAGCAGCCCTAACCCAGGGGGCAGCTTTGAGGGTCAGCCCCAGCATTTT
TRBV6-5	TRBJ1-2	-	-	CASSSPQDNGYTF	TGTGCCAGCAGTTCCCCACAGGATAATGGCTACACCTTC
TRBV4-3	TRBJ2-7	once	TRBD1	CASSLLGDRAREQYF	TGCGCCAGCAGCCTCCTAGGGGACAGGGCGCGCGAGCAGTACTTC
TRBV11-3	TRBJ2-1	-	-	CASSLESRNLNEQFF	TGTGCCAGCAGCTTAGAGAGTCGCAACCTGAATGAGCAGTTCTTC
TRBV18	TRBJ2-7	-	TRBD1	CASSRTGAEQYF	TGTGCCAGCTCACGAACAGGGGCCGAGCAGTACTTC
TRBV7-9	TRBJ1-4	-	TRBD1	CASSLSRGQAGATNEKLFF	TGTGCCAGCAGCTTAAGTCGCGGACAGGCAGGAGCGACTAATGAAAAACTGTTTTTT
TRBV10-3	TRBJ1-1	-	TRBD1	CAITVDRVGVTEAFF	TGTGCCATCACCGTGGACAGGGTTGGGGTCACTGAAGCTTTCTTT
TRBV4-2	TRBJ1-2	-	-	CASSQEGASKGYTF	TGTGCCAGCAGCCAAGAGGGGGCGTCAAAGGGCTACACCTTC
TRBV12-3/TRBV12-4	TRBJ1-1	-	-	CASSFPGVTEAFF	TGTGCCAGCAGTTTCCCAGGGGTCACTGAAGCTTTCTTT
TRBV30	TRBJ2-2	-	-	CAWSPGYYTGELFF	TGTGCCTGGAGCCCGGGGTACTACACCGGGGAGCTGTTTTTT
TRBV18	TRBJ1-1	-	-	CASSPLSDEAFF	TGTGCCAGCTCACCTCTGAGTGATGAAGCTTTCTTT
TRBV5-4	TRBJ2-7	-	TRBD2	CASSFLAGGSYEQYF	TGTGCCAGCAGCTTCCTAGCGGGGGGCTCCTACGAGCAGTACTTC
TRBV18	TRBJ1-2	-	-	CASSPRGSYTF	TGTGCCAGCTCACCAAGGGGTAGCTACACCTTC
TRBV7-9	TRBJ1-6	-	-	CASSLQGPGDSPLHF	TGTGCCAGCAGCCTACAGGGCCCTGGGGATTCACCCCTCCACTTT
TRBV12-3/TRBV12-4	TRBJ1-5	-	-	CASSWAGWRPQHF	TGTGCCAGCAGTTGGGCAGGTTGGCGGCCCCAGCATTTT
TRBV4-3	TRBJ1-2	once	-	CASSQRPPPQQGSGYTF	TGCGCCAGCAGCCAACGACCCCCTCCTCAACAGGGAAGCGGCTACACCTTC
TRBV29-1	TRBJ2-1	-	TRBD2	CSVGLGGINEQFF	TGCAGCGTGGGACTAGGCGGTATCAATGAGCAGTTCTTC
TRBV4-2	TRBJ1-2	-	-	CASSQEVRHNYGYTF	TGTGCCAGCAGCCAAGAGGTGCGACACAACTATGGCTACACCTTC
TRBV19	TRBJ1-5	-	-	CASNRWAVQGSNQPQHF	TGTGCCAGTAACAGGTGGGCAGTCCAAGGTAGCAATCAGCCCCAGCATTTT
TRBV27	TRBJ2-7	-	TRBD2	CASSSWGGSYEQYF	TGTGCCAGCAGTTCCTGGGGAGGGTCCTACGAGCAGTACTTC
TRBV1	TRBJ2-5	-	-	CTSRRGRTIQETQYF	TGCACCAGCAGGCGGGGGCGCACTATTCAAGAGACCCAGTACTTC
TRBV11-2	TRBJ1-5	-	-	CASSLGGQGNQPQHF	TGTGCCAGCAGCTTAGGAGGGCAGGGGAATCAGCCCCAGCATTTT
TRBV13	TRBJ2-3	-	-	CASSRTSTDTQYF	TGTGCCAGCAGCCGAACTAGCACAGATACGCAGTATTTT
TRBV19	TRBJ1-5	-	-	CASSMRQPPSQPQHF	TGTGCCAGTAGTATGAGGCAGCCCCCCAGTCAGCCCCAGCATTTT
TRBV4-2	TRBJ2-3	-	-	CASSQDLGGRLLDTQYF	TGTGCCAGCAGCCAGGACCTTGGTGGGAGGTTGTTAGATACGCAGTATTTT
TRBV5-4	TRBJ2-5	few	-	CASSLGAGFGETQYF	TGTGCCAGCAGCTTGGGCGCGGGGTTCGGGGAGACCCAGTACTTC
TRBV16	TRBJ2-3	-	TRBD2	CASSRTRGIGDTQYF	TGTGCCAGCAGCAGGACTAGAGGGATTGGAGATACGCAGTATTTT
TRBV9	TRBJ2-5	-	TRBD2	CASSVVASGALGTQYF	TGTGCCAGCAGCGTAGTAGCTAGCGGGGCCTTAGGGACCCAGTACTTC
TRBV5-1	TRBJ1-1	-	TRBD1	CASSLRAGGNTEAFF	TGCGCCAGCAGCTTGAGGGCAGGGGGGAACACTGAAGCTTTCTTT
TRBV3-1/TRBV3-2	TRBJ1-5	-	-	CASSQERDQPQHF	TGTGCCAGCAGCCAAGAACGGGATCAGCCCCAGCATTTT